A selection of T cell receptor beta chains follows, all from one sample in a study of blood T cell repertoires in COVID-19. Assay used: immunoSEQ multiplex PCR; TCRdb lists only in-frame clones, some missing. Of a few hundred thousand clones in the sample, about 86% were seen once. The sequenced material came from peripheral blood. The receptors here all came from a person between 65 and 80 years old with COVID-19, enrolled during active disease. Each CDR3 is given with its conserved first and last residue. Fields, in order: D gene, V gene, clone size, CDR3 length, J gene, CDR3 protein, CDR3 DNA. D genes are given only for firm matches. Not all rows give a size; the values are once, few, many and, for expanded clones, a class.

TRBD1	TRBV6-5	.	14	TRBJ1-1	CASRGTGANTEAFF	TGTGCCAGCAGGGGGACAGGGGCTAACACTGAAGCTTTCTTT
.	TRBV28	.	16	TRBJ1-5	CASSPQTGYSNQPQHF	TGTGCCAGCAGTCCGCAGACAGGTTATAGCAATCAGCCCCAGCATTTT
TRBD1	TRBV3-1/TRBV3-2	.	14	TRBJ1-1	CASSPQDRGSEAFF	TGTGCCAGCAGCCCCCAAGACAGGGGTTCTGAAGCTTTCTTT
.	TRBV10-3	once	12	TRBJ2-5	CAISEQGETQYF	TGTGCCATCAGTGAGCAGGGGGAGACCCAGTACTTC
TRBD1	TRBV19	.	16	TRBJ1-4	CASSIAAGQGGRKLFF	TGTGCCAGTAGCATCGCTGCCGGACAGGGGGGCCGAAAACTGTTTTTT
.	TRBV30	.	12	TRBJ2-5	CAWKGRQETQYF	TGTGCCTGGAAGGGGAGGCAAGAGACCCAGTACTTC
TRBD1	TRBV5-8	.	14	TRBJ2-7	CASSSDRGLGEQYF	TGTGCCAGCAGTTCCGACAGGGGCCTTGGCGAGCAGTACTTC
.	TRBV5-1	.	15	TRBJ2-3	CASSLLTSAFDTQYF	TGCGCCAGCAGCTTGTTAACCAGTGCTTTCGATACGCAGTATTTT
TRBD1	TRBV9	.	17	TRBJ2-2	CASSVWDRLLNTGELFF	TGTGCCAGCAGCGTTTGGGACAGGCTACTGAACACCGGGGAGCTGTTTTTT
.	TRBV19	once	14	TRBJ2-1	CASGAGPPYNEQFF	TGTGCCAGTGGGGCAGGGCCCCCCTACAATGAGCAGTTCTTC
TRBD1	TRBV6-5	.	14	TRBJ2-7	CASTVQGGRYEQYF	TGTGCCAGCACCGTACAGGGGGGCAGGTACGAGCAGTACTTC
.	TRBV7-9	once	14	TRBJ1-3	CASSRGFSGNTIYF	TGTGCGTCGAGTCGGGGGTTCTCTGGAAACACCATATATTTT
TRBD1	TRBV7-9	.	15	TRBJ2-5	CASSFRQGLQETQYF	TGTGCCAGCAGCTTCAGACAGGGGCTACAAGAGACCCAGTACTTC
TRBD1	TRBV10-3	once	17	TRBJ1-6	CAISDTARQGSNSPLHF	TGTGCCATTTCCGATACCGCTCGACAGGGGAGCAATTCACCCCTCCACTTT
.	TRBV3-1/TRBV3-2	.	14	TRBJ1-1	CASSQNLGNTEAFF	TGTGCCAGCAGCCAGAACCTAGGGAACACTGAAGCTTTCTTT
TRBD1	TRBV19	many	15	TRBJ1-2	CASSIRRQGDYGYTF	TGTGCCAGTAGTATTCGGAGACAGGGTGACTATGGCTACACCTTC
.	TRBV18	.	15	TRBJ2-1	CASTRWQSSYNEQFF	TGTGCCAGCACAAGATGGCAAAGCTCCTACAATGAGCAGTTCTTC
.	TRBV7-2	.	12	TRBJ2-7	CASSLWSDEQYF	TGTGCCAGCAGCTTATGGTCGGACGAGCAGTACTTC
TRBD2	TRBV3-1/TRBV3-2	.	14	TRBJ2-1	CASSQGRISGEQFF	TGTGCCAGCAGCCAAGGGAGGATTAGCGGGGAGCAGTTCTTC
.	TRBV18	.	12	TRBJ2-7	CASSGNDYEQYF	TGTGCCAGCTCGGGCAACGACTACGAGCAGTACTTC
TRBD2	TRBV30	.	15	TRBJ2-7	CAWSQEGLAGVVQYF	TGTGCCTGGAGTCAGGAGGGACTAGCGGGAGTGGTGCAGTACTTC
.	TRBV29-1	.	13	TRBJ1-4	CSVTGPTNEKLFF	TGCAGCGTAACAGGGCCTACTAATGAAAAACTGTTTTTT
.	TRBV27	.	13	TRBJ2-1	CASSFPGWNEQFF	TGTGCCAGCAGTTTTCCAGGGTGGAATGAGCAGTTCTTC
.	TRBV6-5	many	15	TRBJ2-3	CASRGWGAKTDTQYF	TGTGCCAGCAGGGGTTGGGGCGCAAAAACAGATACGCAGTATTTT
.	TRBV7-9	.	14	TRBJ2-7	CASSTIRGTHEQYF	TGTGCCAGCAGCACAATCAGGGGTACTCACGAGCAGTACTTC
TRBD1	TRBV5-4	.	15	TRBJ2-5	CASSSGDRGRETQYF	TGTGCCAGCAGCTCGGGGGACAGGGGAAGAGAGACCCAGTACTTC